The clone carrying this T cell receptor (beta chain) was counted at least ten times. Its antigen is unknown. Uncontrolled infection, other autoimmune disease, pregnancy and lactation each barred patients from inclusion. The entry originates in a study of T cells in Graves' hyperthyroidism and ophthalmopathy. Across the study: Peripheral blood draws took place at initial diagnosis, ahead of any treatment.

Amplification targeted TCR beta CDR3 regions from RNA transcripts. With the HTBI primer set, the TCR CDR3 went through a first round of RT-PCR. TCRdb reprocessed the multiplex PCR reads with MiXCR, giving one entry per CDR3 protein. This sample yields some 300,000 distinct CDR3 sequences, of which approximately 14% are seen a single time; roughly 7.9% belongs to the top ten. General study points: Expanded thyroid clonotypes (above 0.001) were mostly also found in blood.

The CDR3 spans 13 residues. CDR1 is SNHLY, CDR2 FYNNEI, per germline. With 11 bases removed from V and 8 bases from J, the gap between germline ends came to 21 bases. The sequencing sample was made of blood. This TCR was sampled from a woman aged 35 to 49 with Graves' hyperthyroidism. The V and J genes are TRBV2 and TRBJ1-2; D remains unclear. CDR3 region: CAVDGGRLFGYTF. In DNA, the CDR3 is TGTGCCGTCGACGGAGGGCGGCTTTTCGGCTACACCTTC.